This T cell receptor beta chain was documented in a study of control samples from healthy donors and cancer patients. Method: immunoSEQ multiplex PCR; TCRdb's copy keeps in-frame clones and lacks some. This sample has tens of thousands of clones, with approximately 91% found just once. Germline V gene lookup returns CDR1 MGHRA and CDR2 YSYEKL. J lost 0 bases, V lost 4 bases, and 3 bases had no gene match. This CDR3 has 15 amino acids. The chain has TRBV4-1 and TRBJ2-1, with TRBD1 identical over 7 bases. This receptor was taken from a woman aged 45-65 years in good health. Sequenced material: blood. The CDR3 loop is CASSPRDSSYNEQFF. As DNA, the CDR3 is TGCGCCAGCAGCCCCCGGGACAGCTCCTACAATGAGCAGTTCTTC.